The clone carrying this T cell receptor (beta chain) is medium-sized by share. Distinct nucleotide sequences in the sample also encode this CDR3. The sample's treatment: randomized to nivolumab then ipilimumab (arm A) or the reverse (arm B). The sample is drawn from a study of sequential checkpoint blockade in melanoma. Repertoires were generated with immunoSEQ multiplex PCR, while TCRdb's copy carries only in-frame clones and drops some. The data hold roughly 12,000 clones, with about 65% observed a single time. The CDR3 runs 15 residues. The ends were cut back, 1 base at V and 4 bases at J, with 10 bases in the middle. Germline values: CDR1 SGHVS, CDR2 FNYEAQ.

The V gene is TRBV7-6, the J gene TRBJ2-2; D uncertain. This clonotype was sampled from a human donor with melanoma. The sequenced sample was CD8+ T cells sorted from blood (inferred from file names), obtained from a patient given nivolumab and ipilimumab in sequence. CDR3 sequence reads: CASSLGTAPTGELFF. In DNA form, the CDR3 reads TGTGCCAGCAGCTTAGGCACAGCCCCCACCGGGGAGCTGTTTTTT.